These T cell receptor beta chains were read from a single sample in a study of blood T cells in healthy people across ages. TCRdb reanalysed the 5' RACE reads using MiXCR and keeps one entry per CDR3 protein. The sample includes about 730,000 distinct CDR3 sequences, 43% of them seen just once. Input material: blood. Receptor source: a woman aged 55-69 years in good health. Both conserved end residues are part of each CDR3. D genes are given only for firm matches. Some rows have no size entry. The others give once, few or many, or a class for an expanded clone.

J: TRBJ1-2
V: TRBV4-1
length: 13
D: NA
size: many
CDR3: CASSQDTGYGYTF
DNA: TGCGCCAGCAGCCAAGATACGGGCTATGGCTACACCTTC

J: TRBJ2-7
V: TRBV5-1
length: 13
D: NA
size: many
CDR3: CASSLLSSYEQYF
DNA: TGCGCCAGCAGCCTTCTGAGCTCCTACGAGCAGTACTTC

J: TRBJ2-5
V: TRBV10-3
length: 16
D: TRBD2
size: few
CDR3: CAISEPGASGQETQYF
DNA: TGTGCCATCAGTGAGCCTGGGGCTAGCGGCCAAGAGACCCAGTACTTC

J: TRBJ2-5
V: TRBV3-1
length: 16
D: NA
size: NA
CDR3: CASSYMGQLRQETQYF
DNA: TGTGCCAGCAGCTACATGGGACAACTTCGCCAAGAGACCCAGTACTTC

J: TRBJ2-1
V: TRBV6-4
length: 9
D: NA
size: few
CDR3: CASRPKQFF
DNA: TGTGCCAGCCGACCCAAGCAGTTCTTC

J: TRBJ2-1
V: TRBV5-1
length: 16
D: NA
size: NA
CDR3: CASSLVPGTLQETQFF
DNA: TGCGCCAGCAGCTTGGTCCCGGGGACCCTTCAAGAGACCCAGTTCTTC

J: TRBJ2-1
V: TRBV7-8
length: 15
D: NA
size: NA
CDR3: CASSFGGGVRNEQFF
DNA: TGTGCCAGCAGCTTTGGAGGGGGCGTACGGAATGAGCAGTTCTTC

J: TRBJ2-7
V: TRBV5-6
length: 14
D: TRBD2
size: few
CDR3: CASSLVAGSYEQYF
DNA: TGTGCCAGCAGCTTGGTAGCGGGATCCTACGAGCAGTACTTC

J: TRBJ2-1
V: TRBV12-3/TRBV12-4
length: 15
D: TRBD2
size: many
CDR3: CASSPRLAGYNEQFF
DNA: TGTGCCAGCAGTCCCCGACTAGCGGGTTACAATGAGCAGTTCTTC

J: TRBJ1-2
V: TRBV20-1
length: 14
D: TRBD1
size: few
CDR3: CSARDAGTVYGYTF
DNA: TGCAGTGCTAGAGACGCCGGGACAGTCTATGGCTACACCTTC

J: TRBJ2-1
V: TRBV3-1
length: 14
D: NA
size: NA
CDR3: CASSQVGTYNEQFF
DNA: TGTGCCAGCAGCCAAGTCGGGACTTACAATGAGCAGTTCTTC

J: TRBJ1-2
V: TRBV30
length: 12
D: NA
size: NA
CDR3: CALAWTAYGYTF
DNA: TGTGCCTTGGCTTGGACTGCCTATGGCTACACCTTC

J: TRBJ2-7
V: TRBV7-8
length: 14
D: NA
size: NA
CDR3: CASSQGRSLLEQYF
DNA: TGTGCCAGCAGCCAAGGAAGGTCCCTACTCGAGCAGTACTTC

J: TRBJ2-7
V: TRBV7-3
length: 15
D: TRBD1
size: NA
CDR3: CASSNLGQGASEQYF
DNA: TGTGCCAGCAGCAATCTAGGACAGGGGGCCAGCGAGCAGTACTTC